The 15 T cell receptor beta chains below come from one sample, sequenced in a study of control samples from healthy donors and cancer patients (dated by TCRdb to about 2020). The library was made by the immunoSEQ multiplex PCR assay. Drawn from immuneACCESS, this table holds only the in-frame rearrangements with V and J called that TCRdb kept. Clones are partly lost; checked studies trace under half to an unresolved V gene and leave the rest unexplained. Across this sample there are around 180,000 clones, with around 94% seen only once. 1.3% to 1.5% of the sample is taken by the ten largest. Sequenced material: blood. The source of these receptors is a young woman in good health.

The chain links TRBV10-3 to TRBJ2-7, with 9 bases fitting TRBD1. The length of the CDR3 is 14 residues. J gave up 2 bases and V 6 bases, and 5 bases lay outside the gene matches. Germline V gene sequence: CDR1 ENHRY, CDR2 SYGVKD. The CDR3 nucleotides read TGTGCCATCAGACCGGGACAGGGACCCTACGAGCAGTACTTC. It yields the protein CAIRPGQGPYEQYF.

The rearrangement joins TRBV7-2 to TRBJ2-7; D might be TRBD2 (5 bases). Germline loops: CDR1 SGHTA, CDR2 FQGNSA. The germline V and J ends were trimmed by 2 bases and 7 bases, with 15 bases remaining between them. There are 14 residues in the CDR3. The CDR3 region is CASSLNSLSGEQYF. DNA for the CDR3: TGTGCCAGCAGCTTAAACAGTCTTTCGGGAGAGCAGTACTTC.

The sample holds one count of this clone. This chain connects TRBV29-1 to TRBJ1-2; D unclear. CDR1 is SQVTM, CDR2 ANQGSEA, per germline. The CDR3 is 12 residues long. V shed 3 bases and J shed 8 bases, with 13 bases lying between them. The CDR3 bases are TGCAGCGTTGACTGGAGGCGGGAGGGCTACACCTTC. Protein: CSVDWRREGYTF.

The gene calls are TRBV18 and TRBJ2-7; 8 bases are shared with TRBD1. From germline, CDR1 is KGHSH and CDR2 LQKENI. The CDR3 is 16 residues long. V dropped 0 bases and J dropped 9; count of bases not matched to a gene: 13. The CDR3 nucleotides read TGTGCCAGCTCACCACCGATCGGGACAGGTTCTTCTGGGCAGTACTTC. Residues: CASSPPIGTGSSGQYF.

In this sample, this clone turned up a few times. V usage is TRBV7-2 and J usage is TRBJ2-5, with 8 bases fitting TRBD2. The trim removed 1 base at V and 4 bases at J, leaving 5 bases unmatched. The germline gives CDR1 SGHTA, CDR2 FQGNSA. The CDR3 is made up of 15 amino acids. The CDR3 sequence is CASSLVSGARETQYF. The CDR3 DNA follows: TGTGCCAGCAGCTTAGTTAGCGGGGCACGAGAGACCCAGTACTTC.

The chain joins TRBV27 to TRBJ1-5, with D uncertain. Trimming cost V 8 bases and J 7 bases, with 9 bases left between them. This CDR3 spans 11 amino acids. The V gene's germline CDR1 is MNHEY and CDR2 SMNVEV (reference sequence). This chain's CDR3 is CASGVQQPQHF. CDR3 sequence (DNA): TGTGCCAGCGGGGTTCAGCAGCCCCAGCATTTT.

The chain couples TRBV5-1 to TRBJ2-7, with unresolved D. The germline gives CDR1 SGHRS, CDR2 YFSETQ. Trimming shortened V by 2 bases and J by 3 bases, and 12 bases separated the two germline ends. This CDR3 has 14 residues. CDR3 residues: CASSFNGFRYEQYF. CDR3 DNA: TGCGCCAGCAGCTTTAACGGTTTCCGCTACGAGCAGTACTTC.

The chain combines TRBV25-1 with TRBJ2-1; tentative D call: TRBD1 (5 bases). Germline loops: CDR1 MGHDK, CDR2 SYGVNS. V was cut by 5 bases and J by 1 base, with 21 bases left in between. This CDR3 is built from 18 residues. This CDR3 reads CASSLPYRTPRSYNEQFF. CDR3 bases: TGTGCCAGCAGTTTGCCCTACAGGACCCCGAGGTCCTACAATGAGCAGTTCTTC.

The rearrangement links TRBV14 to TRBJ2-7, with 7 bases aligning to TRBD1. V was pared by 4 bases and J by 1 base, with 10 bases of the junction left unmatched. Germline V gene lookup returns CDR1 SGHDN and CDR2 FVKESK. There are 16 residues in the CDR3. DNA of the CDR3: TGTGCCAGCAGCCCCACTGCGGACAGGTGGTCCTACGAGCAGTACTTC. Translation: CASSPTADRWSYEQYF.

The table lists this clone with many counts. The chain joins TRBV3-1 (or the pseudogene TRBV3-2) to TRBJ1-5; no definite D call. The germline CDR1 and CDR2 sequences are LGHDT and YNNKEL (reference sequence). V shed 1 base and J shed 1 base, with 5 bases lying between them. The CDR3 runs 14 residues. The CDR3 sequence: CASSQVRSNQPQHF. CDR3 in DNA: TGTGCCAGCAGCCAAGTGAGGAGCAATCAGCCCCAGCATTTT.

The chain combines TRBV7-2 with TRBJ1-4, with D unclear. This CDR3 has 14 residues. V was clipped by 5 bases and J by 4 bases, with 11 bases between them. Germline CDR1 SGHTA, CDR2 FQGNSA. Here the CDR3 reads CASSPNGLNEKLFF. The CDR3 DNA follows: TGTGCCAGCAGCCCCAACGGGCTTAATGAAAAACTGTTTTTT.

V is TRBV4-2 and J is TRBJ2-1; D uncertain. The CDR3 runs 14 residues. In germline, CDR1 is LGHNA, CDR2 YNFKEQ. Trimming removed 0 bases at V and 9 bases at J, with 12 bases between. In nucleotides, the CDR3 is TGTGCCAGCAGCCAAGATACTACAAGTCGTGAGCAGTTCTTC. As protein: CASSQDTTSREQFF.

The chain employs TRBV10-3 and TRBJ2-7; D remains ambiguous. Germline V gives CDR1 ENHRY, CDR2 SYGVKD. CDR3 length: 13 amino acids. V gave up 6 bases and J gave up 3 bases, with 12 bases separating them. This CDR3 reads CAISAGPRYEQYF. In nucleotides, the CDR3 is TGTGCCATCAGCGCCGGGCCACGCTACGAGCAGTACTTC.

The genes are TRBV4-1 and TRBJ1-3; no clear D gene. CDR3 length: 16 amino acids. V was trimmed by 2 bases and J by 4 bases, leaving 15 bases between them. The germline V gene has CDR1 MGHRA and CDR2 YSYEKL. The CDR3: CASSQLPMGLGNTIYF. DNA for the CDR3: TGCGCCAGCAGCCAATTACCAATGGGCCTAGGAAACACCATATATTTT.

The chain has TRBV7-9 and TRBJ1-1; the match to TRBD1 covers 8 bases. The germline CDR1 and CDR2 sequences are SEHNR and FQNEAQ (reference sequence). The CDR3 is made up of 12 amino acids. Germline trimming cut 6 bases from V and 8 bases from J; bases unmatched to any gene: 5. CDR3 coding DNA: TGTGCCAGCAGACACCGGGACAGGGAAGCTTTCTTT. This translates into CASRHRDREAFF.